These 15 T cell receptor beta chains were sequenced from one sample in a study of blood T cell repertoires in COVID-19. Clones were read by immunoSEQ multiplex PCR, and TCRdb kept only the in-frame ones, dropping some. The repertoire includes about 39,000 clones, roughly 80% of them detected once, and less than 12% sits in the top ten. The sequenced material came from peripheral blood. These receptors all stem from a man in his 60s in a cohort sampled during active COVID-19.

As DNA, the CDR3 is TGCGCCAGCGCCTTTTCGGGGGGCCCTAACTATGGCTACACCTTC. Translating gives CASAFSGGPNYGYTF. The chain links TRBV5-1 to TRBJ1-2; TRBD1 is a possible D gene (6 bases). The CDR3 length is 15 residues. Germline CDR1 SGHRS, CDR2 YFSETQ. V shed 7 bases and J shed 0 bases, with 16 bases lying between them.

The rearrangement uses TRBV9 and TRBJ2-4; 9 nucleotides match TRBD2. Trimming at V came to 3 bases and at J to 1 base, leaving 14 bases not matched to a gene. The CDR3 covers 19 residues. Germline V gene lookup returns CDR1 SGDLS and CDR2 YYNGEE. The CDR3 coding sequence is TGTGCCAGCAGCGGCGGGGGGGGAGGGCCCGGTCTGGCCAAAAACATTCAGTACTTC. Its translation: CASSGGGGGPGLAKNIQYF.

This sequence joins TRBV2 and TRBJ2-7; 14 nucleotides line up with TRBD2. The CDR3 spans 19 residues. V lost 5 bases, J lost 1 base, and 13 bases stayed unmatched. CDR1 and CDR2 from the germline V gene are SNHLY and FYNNEI. The CDR3 DNA sequence: TGTGCCAGCAGTTCGGGACTAGCGGGAGAGGGGGTTTTGTCCTACGAGCAGTACTTC. Translated, it gives CASSSGLAGEGVLSYEQYF.

The CDR3 loop reads CASSQGMNLAGSSYEQYF. As DNA, the CDR3 is TGTGCCAGCAGCCAGGGGATGAACCTAGCGGGAAGCTCCTACGAGCAGTACTTC. This chain uses TRBV3-1 (or the pseudogene TRBV3-2) with TRBJ2-7, with 9 nucleotides matching TRBD2. Germline V gives CDR1 LGHDT, CDR2 YNNKEL (reference sequence). CDR3 length: 18 residues. Unmatched junction bases numbered 12, after V lost 3 bases and J lost 0 bases.

V gene TRBV2 combines with J gene TRBJ1-2, with 10 bases aligning to TRBD1. This CDR3 comprises 12 residues. The germline V gene has CDR1 SNHLY and CDR2 FYNNEI. V gave up 9 bases and J gave up 4 bases; unmatched junction bases: 2. CDR3 coding DNA: TGTGCCAGGACAGGGGGCACCTATGGCTACACCTTC. Amino acid sequence: CARTGGTYGYTF.

The rearrangement uses TRBV11-1 and TRBJ2-7, with 7 bases matching TRBD2. Looked up from germline, CDR1 is SGHAT and CDR2 is FQDESV (reference sequence). V lost 2 bases to trimming and J lost 3 bases; unmatched junction nucleotides: 7. The CDR3 has 15 amino acids. CDR3 amino acids: CASSLSRGGSYEQYF. As DNA, the CDR3 is TGTGCCAGCAGCTTAAGCCGGGGAGGGAGCTACGAGCAGTACTTC.

The chain employs TRBV6-5 and TRBJ1-3, with D tentatively TRBD1 (6 bases). Germline V gene data show CDR1 as MNHEY and CDR2 as SVGAGI. V lost 7 bases and J lost 4, with 17 bases in between. The CDR3 runs to 15 residues. In DNA form, the CDR3 reads TGTGCCAGCAATCGGTGGGACACTAACGGAAACACCATATATTTT. Translated, it gives CASNRWDTNGNTIYF.

This chain connects TRBV5-4 to TRBJ2-1; TRBD2 matches 9 bases. The length of the CDR3 is 16 residues. Germline V gives CDR1 SGHNT, CDR2 YYREEE (reference sequence). After removal of 4 bases from V and 8 bases from J, the junction contained 13 bases not matched to a gene. The DNA for the CDR3 is TGTGCCAGCAGCCCGGGAGGGGCGGGGGGGCGCGATGAGCAGTTCTTC. It specifies CASSPGGAGGRDEQFF.

The chain carries TRBV3-1 (or the pseudogene TRBV3-2) and TRBJ2-7; D is unresolved. CDR1 is LGHDT and CDR2 is YNNKEL in the germline V gene (reference sequence). V gave up 4 bases and J gave up 4 bases, with 8 bases separating them. This CDR3 is built from 12 residues. The CDR3 protein is CASSPSRYEQYF. CDR3 sequence (DNA): TGTGCCAGCAGCCCCTCCCGTTACGAGCAGTACTTC.

The chain has TRBV12-3 or TRBV12-4 and TRBJ2-7, with TRBD2 as a possible D gene (6 bases). The V end was cut by 1 base, the J end by 6 bases, with 10 bases between. The CDR3 spans 13 residues. CDR3 in amino acids: CASSLGVAVEQYF. Written as DNA, the CDR3 is TGTGCCAGCAGTTTAGGTGTAGCGGTCGAGCAGTACTTC.

This chain joins TRBV21-1 and TRBJ1-3; the DNA was not compared with TRBD1, the D call given in the table. TRBV21-1 is classified as a pseudogene. The length of the CDR3 is 14 residues. CDR3 residues: CASILGQSGNTIYF. The CDR3 nucleotides are TGTGCCAGCATCCTTGGCCAATCTGGAAACACCATATATTTT.

V usage is TRBV5-1 and J usage is TRBJ2-7; 7 bases line up with TRBD1. V trimming: 6 bases; J trimming: 0 bases; junction bases outside the gene matches: 3. The CDR3 has 13 residues. Per germline, CDR1 SGHRS and CDR2 YFSETQ. The CDR3 protein is CASTGTDSYEQYF. The CDR3, as DNA: TGCGCCAGCACCGGGACAGACTCCTACGAGCAGTACTTC. Full variable domain (outside the CDR3, taken from reference TRBV5-1 and TRBJ2-7): KAGVTQTPRYLIKTRGQQVTLSCSPISGHRSVSWYQQTPGQGLQFLFEYFSETQRNKGNFPGRFSGRQFSNSRSEMNVSTLELGDSALYLCASTGTDSYEQYFGPGTRLTVT.

This sequence joins TRBV10-3 and TRBJ2-7; perhaps TRBD1 as D (6 bases). CDR1 is ENHRY and CDR2 is SYGVKD in the germline V gene. The CDR3 has 14 amino acids. Trimming took 5 bases from V and 6 from J, leaving 17 bases between them. The CDR3: CAISPQGPLSEQYF. The CDR3 coding sequence is TGTGCCATCAGTCCCCAGGGGCCCCTTAGCGAGCAGTACTTC.

The V gene is TRBV7-9, the J gene TRBJ1-1; D not resolved. The CDR3 has 15 residues. From germline, CDR1 is SEHNR and CDR2 FQNEAQ (reference sequence). V was shortened by 0 bases and J by 0 bases, with 8 bases between the two germline ends. In DNA form, the CDR3 reads TGTGCCAGCAGCTTAGCCGACACCATGAACACTGAAGCTTTCTTT. Protein sequence: CASSLADTMNTEAFF.

This chain joins TRBV5-1 and TRBJ2-3; the match to TRBD2 covers 7 bases. In germline, CDR1 is SGHRS, CDR2 YFSETQ. This CDR3 has 14 amino acids. Germline trimming cut 5 bases from V and 1 base from J; bases unmatched to any gene: 4. The CDR3 here is CASRSSGGTDTQYF. CDR3 DNA sequence: TGCGCCAGCAGGTCCAGCGGGGGCACAGATACGCAGTATTTT.